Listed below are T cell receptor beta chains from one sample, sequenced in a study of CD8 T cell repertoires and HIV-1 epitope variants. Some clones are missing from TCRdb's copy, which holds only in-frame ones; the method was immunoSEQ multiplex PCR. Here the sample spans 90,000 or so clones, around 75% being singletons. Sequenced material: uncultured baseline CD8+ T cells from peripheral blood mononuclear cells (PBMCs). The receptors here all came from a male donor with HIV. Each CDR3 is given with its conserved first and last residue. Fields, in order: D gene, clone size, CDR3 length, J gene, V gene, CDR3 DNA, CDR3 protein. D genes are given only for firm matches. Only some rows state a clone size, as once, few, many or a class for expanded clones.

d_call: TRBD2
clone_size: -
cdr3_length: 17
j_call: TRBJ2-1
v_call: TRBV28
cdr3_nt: TGTGCCAGCAGTATGGGACTAGCGGGAAGGGTTCACAATGAGCAGTTCTTC
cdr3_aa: CASSMGLAGRVHNEQFF

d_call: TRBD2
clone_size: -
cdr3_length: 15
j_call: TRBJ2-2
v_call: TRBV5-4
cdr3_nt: TGTGCCAGCGGCCTAGCGGGGGGCTCCGCCGGGGAGCTGTTTTTT
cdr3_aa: CASGLAGGSAGELFF

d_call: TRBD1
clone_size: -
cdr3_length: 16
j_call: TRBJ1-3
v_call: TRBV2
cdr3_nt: TGTGCCAGCAGTTACGGGACAGGGGTTTCTGGAAACACCATATATTTT
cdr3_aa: CASSYGTGVSGNTIYF

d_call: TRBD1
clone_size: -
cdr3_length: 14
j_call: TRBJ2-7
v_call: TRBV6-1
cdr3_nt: TGTGCCAGCAGTGAAACCCAGGGGGACTACGAGCAGTACTTC
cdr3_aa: CASSETQGDYEQYF

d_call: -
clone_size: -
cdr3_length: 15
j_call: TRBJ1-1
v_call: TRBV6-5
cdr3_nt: TGTGCCACCCACCCCACACAGGTTCGAGGCACTGAAGCTTTCTTT
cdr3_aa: CATHPTQVRGTEAFF

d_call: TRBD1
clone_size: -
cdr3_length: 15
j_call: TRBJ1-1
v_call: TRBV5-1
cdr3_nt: TGCGCCAGCAGCCCCCTCCAGGGGGCGAACACTGAAGCTTTCTTT
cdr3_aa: CASSPLQGANTEAFF

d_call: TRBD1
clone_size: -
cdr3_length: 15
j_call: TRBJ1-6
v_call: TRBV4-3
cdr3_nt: TGCGCCAGCAGCCCGACAGGGGAGTCTAATTCACCCCTCCACTTT
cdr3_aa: CASSPTGESNSPLHF

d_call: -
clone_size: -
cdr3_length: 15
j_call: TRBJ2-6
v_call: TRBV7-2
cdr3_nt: TGTGCCAGCAGCGGGACTCTTTCTGGGGCCAACGTCCTGACTTTC
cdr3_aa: CASSGTLSGANVLTF

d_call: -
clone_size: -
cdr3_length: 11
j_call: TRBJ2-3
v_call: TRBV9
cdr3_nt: TGTGCCAGCAGCGTAGAAGATACGCAGTATTTT
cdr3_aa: CASSVEDTQYF

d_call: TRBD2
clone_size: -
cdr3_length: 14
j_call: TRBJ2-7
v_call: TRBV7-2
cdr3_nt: TGTGCCAGCAGCTTAGGGCGGGGGGCCTACGAGCAGTACTTC
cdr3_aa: CASSLGRGAYEQYF

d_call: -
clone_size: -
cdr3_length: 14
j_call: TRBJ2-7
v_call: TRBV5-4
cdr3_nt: TGTGCCAGCAGCTTGGTGGACAGCTCCTACGAGCAGTACTTC
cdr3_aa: CASSLVDSSYEQYF

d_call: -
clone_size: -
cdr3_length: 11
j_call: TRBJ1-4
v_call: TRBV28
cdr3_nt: TGTGCCAGCTCGTCCCCGGTGCGACTGTTTTTT
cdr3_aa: CASSSPVRLFF

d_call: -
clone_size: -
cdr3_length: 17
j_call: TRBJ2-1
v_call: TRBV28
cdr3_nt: TGTGCCAGCAGTTTAACTCGGGGGGCCAGCTCCTACAATGAGCAGTTCTTC
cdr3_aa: CASSLTRGASSYNEQFF

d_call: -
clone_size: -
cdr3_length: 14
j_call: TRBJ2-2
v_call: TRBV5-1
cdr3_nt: TGCGCCAGCAGCTTATTGGGCCGCTCCGGGGAGCTGTTTTTT
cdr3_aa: CASSLLGRSGELFF

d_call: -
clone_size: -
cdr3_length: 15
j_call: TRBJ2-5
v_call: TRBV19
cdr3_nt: TGTGCCAGTAGTATCCGTGCCGGGGATCAAGGGACCCAGTACTTC
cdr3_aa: CASSIRAGDQGTQYF

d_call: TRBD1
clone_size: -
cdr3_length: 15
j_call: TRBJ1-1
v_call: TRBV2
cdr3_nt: TGTGCCAGCAGCGGCATACGGGACAGGGACACTGAAGCTTTCTTT
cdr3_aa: CASSGIRDRDTEAFF

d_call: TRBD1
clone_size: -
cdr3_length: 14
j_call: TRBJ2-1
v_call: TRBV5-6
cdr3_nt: TGTGCCAGCAGCTTGACCGGGACAGTCAATGAGCAGTTCTTC
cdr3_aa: CASSLTGTVNEQFF

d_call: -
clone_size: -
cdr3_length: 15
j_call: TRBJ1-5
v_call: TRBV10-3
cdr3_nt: TGTGCCATCAGTGACCTAAGGGACACGAATCAGCCCCAGCATTTT
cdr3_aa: CAISDLRDTNQPQHF

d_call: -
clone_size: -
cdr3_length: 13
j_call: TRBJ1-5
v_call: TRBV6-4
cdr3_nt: TGTGCCAGCAGTGAGCAGGGTGGTCAGCCCCAGCATTTT
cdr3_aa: CASSEQGGQPQHF

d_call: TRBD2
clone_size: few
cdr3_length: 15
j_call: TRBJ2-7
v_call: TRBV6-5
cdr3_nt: TGTGCCAGCAGTTATTCTAGCGGGAGCTCCTACGAGCAGTACTTC
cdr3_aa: CASSYSSGSSYEQYF

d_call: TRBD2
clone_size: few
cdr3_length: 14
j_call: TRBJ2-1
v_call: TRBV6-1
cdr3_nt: TGTGCCAGCAGCCGGACTAGCGGGGGGAAGGAGCAGTTCTTC
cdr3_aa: CASSRTSGGKEQFF

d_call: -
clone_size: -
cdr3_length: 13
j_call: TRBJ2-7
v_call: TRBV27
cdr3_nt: TGTGCCAGCAGTGAGTCCAGCTCCTACGAGCAGTACTTC
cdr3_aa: CASSESSSYEQYF

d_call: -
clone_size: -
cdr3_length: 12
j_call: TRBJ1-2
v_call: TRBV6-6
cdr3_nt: TGTGCCAGCAGTTCAGGACAGAATGGCTACACCTTC
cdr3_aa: CASSSGQNGYTF

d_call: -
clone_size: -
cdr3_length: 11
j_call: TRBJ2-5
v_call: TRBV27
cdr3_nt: TGTGCCAGCGGTAGAAAAGAGACCCAGTACTTC
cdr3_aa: CASGRKETQYF

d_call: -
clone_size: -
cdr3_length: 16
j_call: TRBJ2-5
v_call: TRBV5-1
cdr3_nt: TGCGCCAGCAGCTTGGGTCGCGACAGCTCCCAAGAGACCCAGTACTTC
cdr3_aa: CASSLGRDSSQETQYF

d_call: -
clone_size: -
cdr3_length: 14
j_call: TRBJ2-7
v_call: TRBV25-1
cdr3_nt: TGTGCCAGCAGTGATCGACAGAGCTCCTACGAGCAGTACTTC
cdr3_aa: CASSDRQSSYEQYF

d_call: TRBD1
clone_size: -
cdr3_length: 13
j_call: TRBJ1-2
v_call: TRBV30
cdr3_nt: TGTGCCAGGAGTCGAGGGGACAGGGGAAAGTTCGCCTTC
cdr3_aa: CARSRGDRGKFAF